This T cell receptor beta chain came from a study of T cell responses to AZD1222 COVID-19 vaccine. Study-wide results and caveats: Spike-specific TCR breadth and depth grew following two AZD1222 doses. The study identified only five to seven AZD1222 recipients as seropositive at baseline.

Details on this clone: As yet, its antigen is unknown.

The V end was cut by 7 bases, the J end by 3 bases, with 15 bases between. CDR1 is MDHEN and CDR2 is SYDVKM in the germline V gene. The CDR3 spans 15 residues. Assay: immunoSEQ multiplex PCR; the TCRdb copy retains only in-frame clones and omits some. The sample includes 85,000 to 120,000 clones, roughly 84% of them seen just once. The V call is TRBV28, the J call TRBJ2-2, with D perhaps TRBD2 (5 bases). The sample in question was peripheral blood, obtained on day 0 of AZD1222 vaccination. The receptor was derived from an adult in good health. CDR3 nucleotide sequence: TGTGCCAGCATGAGCGGAGGAGAGGACACCGGGGAGCTGTTTTTT. Translation: CASMSGGEDTGELFF.